The 22 T cell receptor beta chains listed next were all sequenced from one sample in a study of blood T cell repertoires in COVID-19. This table comes from immunoSEQ multiplex PCR, and its TCRdb copy is limited to in-frame clones, with some not included. The sample consists of roughly 350,000 clones, 88% of them appearing once. The source material was peripheral blood. Receptors were obtained from a woman in her seventies with COVID-19, enrolled during active disease.

The V and J genes are TRBV19 and TRBJ1-1; 10 bases match TRBD1. The CDR3 is 16 residues long. V lost 7 bases, J lost 4 bases, and 12 bases stayed unmatched. Germline V gene lookup returns CDR1 LNHDA and CDR2 SQIVND (reference sequence). CDR3 sequence: CASTFRQGAVSTEAFF. In DNA form, the CDR3 reads TGTGCCAGTACCTTTCGACAGGGGGCTGTGAGCACTGAAGCTTTCTTT.

This chain connects TRBV27 to TRBJ2-7, with 10 bases identical to TRBD1. V gave up 3 bases and J gave up 3 bases; unmatched junction bases: 5. The CDR3 is made up of 15 amino acids. The V gene's germline CDR1 is MNHEY and CDR2 SMNVEV (reference sequence). CDR3 residues: CASSFPGQGRYEQYF. Written as DNA, the CDR3 is TGTGCCAGCAGTTTCCCGGGACAGGGGCGCTACGAGCAGTACTTC.

The V and J genes are TRBV3-1 (or the pseudogene TRBV3-2) and TRBJ1-6, with a weak D call TRBD1 (6 bases). The V gene lost 0 bases and the J gene lost 0 bases, with 12 bases spanning the gap. The CDR3 sequence is 18 residues long. The germline V gene has CDR1 LGHDT and CDR2 YNNKEL (reference sequence). This CDR3 is CASSQDRQGSSYNSPLHF. The CDR3 bases are TGTGCCAGCAGCCAAGATAGGCAGGGGAGCTCCTATAATTCACCCCTCCACTTT.

The gene calls are TRBV6-5 and TRBJ1-6; D possibly corresponds to TRBD1 (6 bases). The V end lost 7 bases, the J end lost 10 bases, and 20 bases lay between the germline ends. The germline CDR1 and CDR2 sequences are MNHEY and SVGAGI. This CDR3 is built from 15 residues. This chain's CDR3 is CASTSEGGAGSPLHF. The CDR3, as DNA: TGTGCCAGCACCTCAGAGGGGGGGGCTGGGTCACCCCTCCACTTT.

V gene TRBV7-9 combines with J gene TRBJ1-5; D is perhaps TRBD1 (5 bases). Trimming removed 5 bases at V and 6 bases at J, with 11 bases between. Germline values: CDR1 SEHNR, CDR2 FQNEAQ (reference sequence). This CDR3 contains 13 residues. DNA of the CDR3: TGTGCCAGCAGCGGAGGCGGGGGTCAGCCCCAGCATTTT. Encoded protein: CASSGGGGQPQHF.

In its sample, this clone was seen once. Here the CDR3 DNA reads TGTGCCAGCAGCGATGGCAGCTCCTACAATGAGCAGTTCTTC. Translation gives CASSDGSSYNEQFF. This chain links TRBV9 with TRBJ2-1; D unclear. The germline V gene has CDR1 SGDLS and CDR2 YYNGEE. V was trimmed by 3 bases and J by 0 bases, leaving 7 bases between them. CDR3 length: 14 residues.

The chain links TRBV29-1 to TRBJ1-3; D not resolved. V lost 4 bases and J lost 1, with 8 bases in between. The germline V gene encodes CDR1 SQVTM and CDR2 ANQGSEA. The CDR3 totals 13 residues. The CDR3 region has the DNA TGCAGCGTTGTAAGAGAATCTGGAAACACCATATATTTT. Its translation: CSVVRESGNTIYF.

This clone was observed once. The chain recombines TRBV30 with TRBJ2-7, with D uncertain. Trimming shortened V by 1 base and J by 4 bases, and 11 bases separated the two germline ends. Per germline, CDR1 GTSNPN and CDR2 SVGIG (reference sequence). This CDR3 spans 13 amino acids. The CDR3 DNA reads as TGTGCCTGGAGTGCAACAGTGGTTTACGAGCAGTACTTC. Its protein product is CAWSATVVYEQYF. Combining the CDR3 with reference TRBV30 and TRBJ2-7 gives the whole variable domain SQTIHQWPATLVQPVGSPLSLECTVEGTSNPNLYWYRQAAGRGLQLLFYSVGIGQISSEVPQNLSASRPQDRQFILSSKKLLLSDSGFYLCAWSATVVYEQYFGPGTRLTVT.

This chain connects TRBV14 to TRBJ2-7; a weak D match, TRBD1 (6 bases). V lost 1 base, J lost 6 bases, and 10 bases lay in between. Germline lookup yields CDR1 SGHDN and CDR2 FVKESK. The CDR3 is 13 residues long. CDR3 amino acids: CASSQVSGVEQYF. The CDR3, as DNA: TGTGCCAGCAGCCAAGTATCAGGGGTCGAGCAGTACTTC.

The chain couples TRBV7-2 to TRBJ2-7; the D gene is possibly TRBD2 (6 bases). The CDR3 covers 11 residues. Trimming stripped 7 bases from V and 7 bases from J, with 11 bases between. The germline gives CDR1 SGHTA, CDR2 FQGNSA. In DNA form, the CDR3 reads TGTGCCAGCACGTCGGGGAGGGAGCAGTACTTC. This translates into CASTSGREQYF.

The V and J genes are TRBV18 and TRBJ2-1; 8 nucleotides align to TRBD1. The germline gives CDR1 KGHSH, CDR2 LQKENI. The CDR3 contains 13 residues. The V segment lost 3 bases and the J segment 7 bases; nucleotides outside the gene matches: 2. The DNA for the CDR3 is TGTGCCAGCTCACCTTACAGGGGGAATGAGCAGTTCTTC. Translation: CASSPYRGNEQFF.

The sample holds a few counts of this clone. The chain carries TRBV27 and TRBJ2-6; TRBD1 might be the D (6 bases). Germline loops: CDR1 MNHEY, CDR2 SMNVEV (reference sequence). The CDR3 is 18 amino acids. Trimming stripped 2 bases from V and 4 bases from J, with 18 bases between. CDR3 residues: CASSLQGPGSYGANVLTF. DNA for the CDR3: TGTGCCAGCAGTTTACAGGGGCCGGGATCCTACGGGGCCAACGTCCTGACTTTC.

This rearrangement joins TRBV5-1 to TRBJ2-3, with TRBD1 matching 9 bases. Trimming at V came to 7 bases and at J to 1 base, leaving 19 bases not matched to a gene. Germline lookup yields CDR1 SGHRS and CDR2 YFSETQ. The CDR3 length is 19 residues. CDR3 in DNA: TGCGCCAGCTCTTTGGAGGGGACAGGGTTTCGAAGGGGCACAGATACGCAGTATTTT. It is translated as CASSLEGTGFRRGTDTQYF.

This sequence joins TRBV28 and TRBJ2-4; 8 bases are shared with TRBD2. In germline, CDR1 is MDHEN, CDR2 SYDVKM. This CDR3 region has 16 residues. Trimming took 6 bases from V and 0 from J; bases not matched to a gene: 7. The DNA of the CDR3 is TGTGCCAGCAGCTCGGGGGGGGCGGGAGCCAAAAACATTCAGTACTTC. Protein sequence: CASSSGGAGAKNIQYF.

The chain employs TRBV5-1 and TRBJ1-2; perhaps TRBD1 as D (6 bases). Per the germline V gene, CDR1 is SGHRS and CDR2 is YFSETQ. Deletions cut 7 bases from V and 0 bases from J, with 19 bases between. The CDR3 is 16 amino acids. CDR3 nucleotide sequence: TGCGCCAGCCAAGCTGGGGGGGCGGAAGCTAACTATGGCTACACCTTC. It yields the protein CASQAGGAEANYGYTF. Together with reference TRBV5-1 and TRBJ1-2, the CDR3 gives the full variable domain: KAGVTQTPRYLIKTRGQQVTLSCSPISGHRSVSWYQQTPGQGLQFLFEYFSETQRNKGNFPGRFSGRQFSNSRSEMNVSTLELGDSALYLCASQAGGAEANYGYTFGSGTRLTVV.

The chain has TRBV19 and TRBJ1-1; D not resolved. Trimming shortened V by 5 bases and J by 0 bases, and 13 bases separated the two germline ends. The CDR3 is made up of 15 amino acids. CDR1 LNHDA and CDR2 SQIVND come from the germline V gene (reference sequence). The chain's CDR3 is CASSLWSEMNTEAFF. The CDR3, as DNA: TGTGCCAGTAGTCTTTGGAGCGAGATGAACACTGAAGCTTTCTTT.

The chain combines TRBV5-1 with TRBJ1-2, with 7 bases identical to TRBD1. This CDR3 region has 14 residues. Trimming cost V 4 bases and J 6 bases; bases outside gene matches: 9. In germline, CDR1 is SGHRS, CDR2 YFSETQ. In DNA form, the CDR3 reads TGCGCCAGCAGCCCTCAGACAGGGAACGATGGCTACACCTTC. Its translation is CASSPQTGNDGYTF. Using reference TRBV5-1 and TRBJ1-2 for the parts outside the CDR3, the full variable domain is KAGVTQTPRYLIKTRGQQVTLSCSPISGHRSVSWYQQTPGQGLQFLFEYFSETQRNKGNFPGRFSGRQFSNSRSEMNVSTLELGDSALYLCASSPQTGNDGYTFGSGTRLTVV.

V and J are TRBV18 and TRBJ2-3; D is ambiguous. The germline gives CDR1 KGHSH, CDR2 LQKENI. There are 12 residues in the CDR3. The V end lost 3 bases, the J end lost 3 bases, and 4 bases lay between the germline ends. In DNA form, the CDR3 reads TGTGCCAGCTCACCGTATACAGATACGCAGTATTTT. Protein: CASSPYTDTQYF.

The rearrangement uses TRBV12-3 or TRBV12-4 and TRBJ1-1; TRBD1 is a possible D gene (5 bases). The CDR3 loop spans 13 amino acids. Trimming removed 2 bases at V and 5 bases at J, with 9 bases between. DNA for the CDR3: TGTGCCAGCAGTTTATCGGGGGAGACTGAAGCTTTCTTT. Encoded protein: CASSLSGETEAFF.

This rearrangement joins TRBV7-9 to TRBJ1-1; 8 nucleotides agree with TRBD1. The CDR3 sequence is 14 residues long. Germline V CDR1 and CDR2: SEHNR, FQNEAQ (reference sequence). V was clipped by 6 bases and J by 4 bases; unmatched bases: 7. This CDR3 is CASSSWTGSTEAFF. The DNA of the CDR3 is TGTGCCAGCAGTTCCTGGACAGGGAGCACTGAAGCTTTCTTT.

The CDR3: CASSRSAASYEQYF. The CDR3 DNA reads as TGTGCCAGCTCACGATCGGCGGCCTCCTACGAGCAGTACTTC. The genes are TRBV18 and TRBJ2-7; D gene ambiguous. Trimming cost V 4 bases and J 0 bases, with 10 bases left between them. The CDR3 loop spans 14 amino acids. Germline V gene sequence: CDR1 KGHSH, CDR2 LQKENI.

This sequence joins TRBV7-8 and TRBJ1-2; D remains unclear. This CDR3 contains 13 residues. V lost 8 bases and J 6 bases, leaving 16 bases between the germline ends. Germline V gene data show CDR1 as SGHVS and CDR2 as FQNEAQ. The CDR3 DNA reads TGTGCCAGCGGCATTGGAGGGTTGAATGGCTACACCTTC. This sequence encodes CASGIGGLNGYTF.